This T cell receptor beta chain was recovered during a study of T cell responses to AZD1222 COVID-19 vaccine. Findings of the study overall: Clonal diversity may have been underestimated in mostly white British donors.

Profiling relied on immunoSEQ multiplex PCR, and the TCRdb table lists in-frame clones only, not all of them. The table includes 120,000 to 150,000 clones, about 93% detected once. In germline, CDR1 is SGHRS, CDR2 YFSETQ. V lost 9 bases, J lost 5 bases, and 13 bases stayed unmatched. The CDR3 is made up of 15 amino acids. As regards this clone: Its matching antigen is unknown.

J is TRBJ2-5 and V is TRBV5-1, with 10 bases lining up with TRBD2. Sequences were derived from peripheral blood, sampled on day 0 of AZD1222 vaccination. This TCR came from an adult in good health. CDR3 coding DNA: TGCGCCACTCGGCTAGCGGGGGCCGGGGGGGAGACCCAGTACTTC. This gives the protein CATRLAGAGGETQYF.